The T cell receptor (beta chain) described here comes from a study of cytomegalovirus exposure and HLA in healthy donors (dated by TCRdb to 2017 to 2019). A note on the overall study: An earlier analysis of fewer than 750 of the donors reported 276 Gb of sequence data and 95 million to 120 million unique TCR beta sequences obtained from roughly 170 million T cells. Roughly 300 gigabases of sequencing data and tens of millions of unique TCR sequences were included in an early release covering several hundred HLA-typed donors. Of the approximately 400 genotyped donors, roughly 80% fell in the genetic ancestry cluster associated with self-reported Caucasian donors. The study was designed to test whether signatures of past pathogen exposure could be identified by cataloging public T cell receptors. The study used immunosequencing to profile the T cell repertoires of approximately 690 subjects and linked those repertoires to cytomegalovirus serostatus. Along with the approximately 700-subject first cohort, a separate validation cohort of more than 90 different subjects was used. High-throughput TCR immunosequencing, statistical association of individual TCRs with disease status, and machine learning were combined to predict cytomegalovirus infection status. In a later analysis, previously published TCR beta repertoires from some 640 donors were re-analyzed and high-resolution HLA genotyping was added so that TCR occurrence patterns could be studied. The later analysis used no new phenotypic data to find candidate immune exposures, relying instead on TCR beta sequences and their occurrence across donors. An earlier analysis of approximately 630 of the donors applied high-throughput TCR beta sequencing to assess whether each TCR beta V gene segment acted as functional or pseudogenic. Donor age, sex, ethnicity and CMV serostatus were compiled together with the repertoire data. Genome-wide SNP genotypes for about 65% of the 666 donors were used in a later genetic analysis, which treated that subset as a discovery cohort. All discovery cohort repertoires had been generated on a single sequencing platform. Both class I and class II loci were covered by HLA typing, at four-digit resolution. The number of typed donors differed by locus: about 629-630 for A, B, C, DRB1 and DQB1; 522 for DQA1; around 610 for DPA1; and about 450 for DPB1. Four or five DR-DQ haplotypes were treated as single units for association and clustering because of strong linkage in the cohort. Among about 400 genotyped donors of the cohort, an average of approximately 240,000 unique TCR beta nucleotide sequences was sequenced per donor, of which approximately 19% were non-productive.

As regards this clone: No cognate antigen has been identified for it. Base quality data are lacking; no much larger clone is found one base away.

Library construction relied on the immunoSEQ multiplex PCR assay. For the multiplex PCR, a mixture combining 60 forward primers for TCR Vbeta segments and 13 reverse primers for TCR Jbeta segments was used. Amplification of the CDR3 region of rearranged TCR beta genes was performed with a multiplex PCR assay on genomic DNA. The Illumina HiSeq System was used to sequence the amplified TCR beta libraries as 87-base-pair reads. Concerning the study's data processing: A later analysis tallied about 77 million unique TCR beta chains across the 600 to 700 repertoires, and approximately 11 million of those chains were shared by two or more donors. To remove PCR and sequencing errors, raw reads were error-corrected and collapsed into unique sequences using a nearest-neighbor algorithm that merged closely related sequences. CDR3 sequences were aligned to IMGT reference sequences to assign V, D and J gene segments. For a sequence to be retained, a match of at least six nucleotides was required to both a V gene segment and a J gene segment. A rearrangement counted as productive if the CDR3 had no stop codons and remained in frame with V and J, and every other rearrangement counted as non-productive. Following IMGT convention, CDR3 was defined as the stretch from the second conserved V-encoded cysteine to the conserved J-encoded phenylalanine. In an earlier analysis of 587 of the donors, sequences lacking an unambiguous match to a single V gene segment were excluded. An earlier analysis of about 590 of the donors classified V segments as functional when productive rearrangements were above 56.7% and as segregating when the standard deviation between donors was above 5%. A statistical classification framework was built for diagnosing cytomegalovirus status from the catalog of TCR beta chain sequences. A later analysis assigned V and J genes by comparing TCR nucleotide sequences with IMGT/GENE-DB human TR gene sequences. In a later analysis, CDR3 sequences and most-parsimonious VDJ recombination scenarios were assigned using the TCRdist pipeline. A later analysis defined each TCR beta chain by its CDR3 amino acid sequence plus V-gene family, and excluded reads lacking a unique V-gene family. A later analysis removed several hundred highly shared, low-generation-probability nucleotide sequences to deal with suspected cross-contamination and a sequencing artifact. In a later analysis, a clonal expansion index for each public chain was calculated from normalized within-repertoire ranks of inferred template counts. In a later analysis, generation probabilities were computed using a VDJ recombination model fitted to out-of-frame rearrangements, and the results were checked against IGoR. Hypergeometric tests were used in a later analysis to score TCR-TCR, TCR-HLA and TCR-CMV co-occurrence, with a repertoire-size bias correction applied to the TCR pairs. A later analysis estimated false discovery rates by permuting HLA or CMV assignments 20 times. A later analysis grouped co-occurring TCRs with DBSCAN, adding TCRdist sequence similarity when clustering within HLA-allele-positive subsets. Repertoires with fewer than 30,000 or more than 120,000 public chains, plus five repertoires with anomalous nucleotide sharing, were excluded from co-occurrence clustering. TCRdb stores this immuneACCESS table with in-frame sequences only. Part of the clones is absent; in the studies checked, under half of the shortfall reflects unresolved V genes, and no reason is known for the rest. The V and J calls and clone size are taken from that table; D and trimming were inferred from the DNA. Across this sample there are around 110,000 clones, with under 85% seen only once. The ten largest clones represent around 4.8% of the sample.

The cohort comprised some 700 healthy bone marrow donors. At the time of sampling, all cohort members were nominally healthy, though unrecorded immune exposures were likely present. The donor was CMV seropositive and was included in the group of 250 to 300 seropositive cohort members. Every donor gave a peripheral blood sample, and the peripheral blood mononuclear cells from that sample were used for TCR beta sequencing. Genomic DNA was extracted from the blood cell samples with the Qiagen DNeasy Blood Extraction Kit. The paper's findings and limits, for the study overall: Most TCR sequences were observed very rarely across donors, whereas some public TCRs were present in many individuals. A later analysis found that most CMV-associated TCR beta chains appeared HLA-restricted, with HLA associations seemingly driven largely by CMV exposure. In a later analysis, HLA-associated TCR beta chains showed more clonal expansion and lower generation probabilities than non-associated chains that were equally common. A further reported finding was that TCR beta sequences accurately predicted the HLA-A and HLA-B alleles for most subjects in the first cohort. An earlier analysis of approximately 540 of the donors showed that most TCR beta V segments appeared in productive rearrangements either about 90% or about 30% of the time, which broadly matched IMGT annotations. The 87-base-pair reads could not distinguish some IMGT-functional V segments, including TRBV6-2 and TRBV6-3, so those segments were excluded. The sequencing pipeline was judged likely to have produced a cluster of highly shared sequence variants as a technical artifact. When HLA alleles, especially DR and DQ, strongly co-occurred, attributing TCR associations to individual alleles was difficult. In a later genetic analysis, a missense DCLRE1C variant was associated with V-gene and J-gene trimming of TCR beta chains, and the association was replicated in an independent cohort. A later analysis found that TCR association rates varied across HLA loci, with DRB1 alleles showing the most associated TCRs and HLA-C alleles the fewest. A few of the identified cytomegalovirus-associated TCR beta chains were confirmed in vitro to be specific for cytomegalovirus antigens. Correlated functional status among segregating V segments might be attributable to linkage disequilibrium, but an unknown experimental factor could not be ruled out. Cytomegalovirus status was reported to be diagnosed by the classifier with high specificity and sensitivity in both the original and validation cohorts. Because HLA typing was unavailable for some donors at each locus, only the typed subset was used in association tests. Because counts were too low, seventeen rarely observed V segments, including chromosome 9 orphons, were left out of the earlier analysis of about 620 of the donors. In the study, approximately 150 TCR beta chains were listed as associated with cytomegalovirus. In a later genetic analysis, fewer N-insertions in productive TCRs were reported among donors in an Asian-associated ancestry cluster than the roughly 710-donor mean. The only immune exposure information available for the cohort was CMV serostatus. A later analysis associated 16,951 TCR beta sequences with specific HLA alleles at a false discovery rate of 0.05. According to the authors, the approach could potentially be generalized to other disease states and immunological phenotypes. Several of the top co-occurrence clusters appeared to be linked to parvovirus B19, influenza, CMV and Epstein-Barr virus, according to a later analysis. Roughly uniform sequencing depth across donors was assumed in presence/absence analyses, although this assumption may not hold. Only TCR beta chains were sequenced in this cohort, and the absence of alpha or paired-chain data limited detectable features.

Inclusive of the bounding cysteine and phenylalanine, the CDR3 is 15 residues long. The kept DNA is CDR3 alone, 45 bases in frame from the first base. The germline V gene yields SGHRS for CDR1 and YFSETQ for CDR2. At the junction V is shortened by 0 bases and J by 3 bases, with 10 bases in between. Sequenced material: PBMCs. The chain links TRBV5-1 with TRBJ1-5, with the D gene too uncertain to name. This clonotype was sampled from a man under 40 in good health and CMV-seropositive. The CDR3 reads CASSLEAGLNQPQHF. The DNA sequence is as follows: TGCGCCAGCAGCTTGGAGGCGGGTCTCAATCAGCCCCAGCATTTT.